This T cell receptor (beta chain) stems from a study of blood T cells in healthy people across ages. This CDR3 spans 11 amino acids. The germline V gene has CDR1 LGHDT and CDR2 YNNKEL (reference sequence). Trimming cost V 8 bases and J 5 bases, with 9 bases left between them. Combining a sample-barcoded 5' primer with a J-beta primer mix, a second PCR ran for 7 to 11 cycles. Each sample provided no less than 2.5 million CDR3-containing paired-end reads. TCRdb reprocessed the 5' RACE reads via MiXCR and lists one record per CDR3 protein. The sample gives fewer than 2,000,000 distinct CDR3 sequences, around 42% of which show up once; approximately 22% is in the top ten.

This receptor was identified in a human donor in good health. What was sequenced was blood. The chain couples TRBV3-1 to TRBJ2-5; the D is unclear. The CDR3 here is CASEIGETQYF. The CDR3 DNA sequence: TGTGCCAGCGAGATCGGGGAGACCCAGTACTTC.